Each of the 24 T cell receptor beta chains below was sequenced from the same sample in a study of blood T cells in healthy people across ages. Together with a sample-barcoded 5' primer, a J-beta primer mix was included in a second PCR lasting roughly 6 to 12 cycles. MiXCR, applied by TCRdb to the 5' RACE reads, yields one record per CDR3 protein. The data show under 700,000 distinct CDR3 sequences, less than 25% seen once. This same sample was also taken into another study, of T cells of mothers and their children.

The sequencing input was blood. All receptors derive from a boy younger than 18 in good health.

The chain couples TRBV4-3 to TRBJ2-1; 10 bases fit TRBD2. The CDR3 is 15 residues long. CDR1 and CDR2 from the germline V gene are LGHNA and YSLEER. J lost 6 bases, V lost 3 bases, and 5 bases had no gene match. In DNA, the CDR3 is TGCGCCAGCAGCCACGCTAGCGGGAGTAGCAATGAGCAGTTCTTC. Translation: CASSHASGSSNEQFF.

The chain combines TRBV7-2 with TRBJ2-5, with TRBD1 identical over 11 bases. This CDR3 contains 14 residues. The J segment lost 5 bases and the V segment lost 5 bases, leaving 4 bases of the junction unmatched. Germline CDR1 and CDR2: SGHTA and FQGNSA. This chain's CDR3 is CASSAGQGVETQYF. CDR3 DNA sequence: TGTGCCAGCAGCGCGGGACAGGGGGTGGAGACCCAGTACTTC.

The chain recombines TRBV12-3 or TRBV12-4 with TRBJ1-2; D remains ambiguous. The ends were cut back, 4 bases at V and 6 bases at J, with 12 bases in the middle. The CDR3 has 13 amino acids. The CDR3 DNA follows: TGTGCCAGCAGTTATTGGGTATCTGATGGCTACACCTTC. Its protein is CASSYWVSDGYTF.

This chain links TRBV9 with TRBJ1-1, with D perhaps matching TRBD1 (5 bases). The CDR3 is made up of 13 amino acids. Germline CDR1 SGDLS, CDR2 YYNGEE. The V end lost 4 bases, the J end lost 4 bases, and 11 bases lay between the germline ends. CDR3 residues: CASSITGTTEAFF. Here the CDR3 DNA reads TGTGCCAGCAGCATAACCGGGACCACTGAAGCTTTCTTT.

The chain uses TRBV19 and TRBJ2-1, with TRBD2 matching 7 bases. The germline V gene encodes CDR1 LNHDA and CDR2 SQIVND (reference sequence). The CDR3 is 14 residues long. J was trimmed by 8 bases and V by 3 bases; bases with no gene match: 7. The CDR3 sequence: CASSISSGDDEQFF. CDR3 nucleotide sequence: TGTGCCAGTAGTATTTCAAGCGGGGACGATGAGCAGTTCTTC.

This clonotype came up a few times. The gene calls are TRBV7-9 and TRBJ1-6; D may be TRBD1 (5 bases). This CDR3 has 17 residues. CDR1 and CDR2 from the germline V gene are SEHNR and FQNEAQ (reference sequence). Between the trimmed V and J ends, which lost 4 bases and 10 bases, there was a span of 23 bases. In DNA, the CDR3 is TGTGCCAGCAGCTCCGAAAAAGGACACACCAAAAGCTCACCCCTCCACTTT. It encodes CASSSEKGHTKSSPLHF.

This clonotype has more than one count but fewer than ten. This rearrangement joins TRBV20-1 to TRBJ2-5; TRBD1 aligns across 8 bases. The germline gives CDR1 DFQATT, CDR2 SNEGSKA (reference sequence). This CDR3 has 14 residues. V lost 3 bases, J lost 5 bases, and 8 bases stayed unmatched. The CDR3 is CSASGQGSSETQYF. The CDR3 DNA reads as TGCAGTGCTAGTGGACAGGGCTCGTCGGAGACCCAGTACTTC.

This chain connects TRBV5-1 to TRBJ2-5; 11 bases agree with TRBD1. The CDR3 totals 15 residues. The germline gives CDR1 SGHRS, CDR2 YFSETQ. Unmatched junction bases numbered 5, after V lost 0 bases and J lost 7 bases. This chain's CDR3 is CASSLGTGGAGTQYF. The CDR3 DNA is TGCGCCAGCAGCTTGGGGACAGGGGGCGCTGGGACCCAGTACTTC. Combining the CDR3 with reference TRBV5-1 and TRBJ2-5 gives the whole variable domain KAGVTQTPRYLIKTRGQQVTLSCSPISGHRSVSWYQQTPGQGLQFLFEYFSETQRNKGNFPGRFSGRQFSNSRSEMNVSTLELGDSALYLCASSLGTGGAGTQYFGPGTRLLVL.

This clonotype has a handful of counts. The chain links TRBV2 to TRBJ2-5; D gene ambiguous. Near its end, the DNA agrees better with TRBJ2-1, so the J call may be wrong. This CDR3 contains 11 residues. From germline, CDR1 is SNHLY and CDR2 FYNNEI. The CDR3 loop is CASLGLGEQFF. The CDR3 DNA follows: TGTGCCAGCTTGGGTTTGGGGGAGCAGTTCTTC.

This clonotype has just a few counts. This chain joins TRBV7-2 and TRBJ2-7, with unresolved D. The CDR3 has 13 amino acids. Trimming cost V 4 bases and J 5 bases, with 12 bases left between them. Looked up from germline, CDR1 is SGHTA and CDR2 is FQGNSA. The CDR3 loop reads CASSSDRRNEQYF. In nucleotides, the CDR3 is TGTGCCAGCAGCTCCGATCGAAGAAACGAGCAGTACTTC. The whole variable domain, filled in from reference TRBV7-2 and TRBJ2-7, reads GAGVSQSPSNKVTEKGKDVELRCDPISGHTALYWYRQSLGQGLEFLIYFQGNSAPDKSGLPSDRFSAERTGGSVSTLTIQRTQQEDSAVYLCASSSDRRNEQYFGPGTRLTVT.

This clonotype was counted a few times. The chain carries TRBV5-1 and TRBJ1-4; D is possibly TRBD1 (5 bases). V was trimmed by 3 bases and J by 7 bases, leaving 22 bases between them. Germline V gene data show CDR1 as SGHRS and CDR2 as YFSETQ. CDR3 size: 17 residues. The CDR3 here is CASSSEQASRVGEKLFF. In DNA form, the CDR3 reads TGCGCCAGCAGCTCGGAACAGGCCTCCCGAGTGGGTGAAAAACTGTTTTTT.

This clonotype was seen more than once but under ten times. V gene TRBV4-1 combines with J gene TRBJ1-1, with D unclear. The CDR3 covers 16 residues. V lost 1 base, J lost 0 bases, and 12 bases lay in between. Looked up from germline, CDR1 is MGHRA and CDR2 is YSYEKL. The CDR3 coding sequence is TGCGCCAGCAGCCAAGGGGTTGGGCGGGTGAACACTGAAGCTTTCTTT. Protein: CASSQGVGRVNTEAFF.

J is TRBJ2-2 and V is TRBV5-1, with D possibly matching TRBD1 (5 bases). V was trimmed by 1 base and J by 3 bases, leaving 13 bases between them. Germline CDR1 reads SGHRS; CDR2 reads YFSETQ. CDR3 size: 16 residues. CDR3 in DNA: TGCGCCAGCAGCTTGCGACTCGAAGGGGACACCGGGGAGCTGTTTTTT. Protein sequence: CASSLRLEGDTGELFF.

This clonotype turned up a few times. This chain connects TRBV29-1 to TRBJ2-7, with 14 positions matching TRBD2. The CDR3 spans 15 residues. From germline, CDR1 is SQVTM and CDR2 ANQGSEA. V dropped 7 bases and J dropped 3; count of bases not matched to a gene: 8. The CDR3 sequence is CSGYGLAGGDYEQYF. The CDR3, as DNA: TGCAGCGGATACGGACTAGCGGGGGGCGACTACGAGCAGTACTTC.

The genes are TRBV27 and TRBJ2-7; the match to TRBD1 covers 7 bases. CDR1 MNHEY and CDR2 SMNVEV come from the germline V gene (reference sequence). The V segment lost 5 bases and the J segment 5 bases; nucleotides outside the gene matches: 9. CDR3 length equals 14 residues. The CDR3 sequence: CASSPSQGLDEQYF. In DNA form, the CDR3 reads TGTGCCAGCAGTCCTTCACAGGGGCTGGACGAGCAGTACTTC.

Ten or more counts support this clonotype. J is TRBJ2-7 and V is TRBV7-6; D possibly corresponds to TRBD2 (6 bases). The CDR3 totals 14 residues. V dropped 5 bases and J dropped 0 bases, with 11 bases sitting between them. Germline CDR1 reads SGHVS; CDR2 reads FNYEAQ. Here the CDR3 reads CASSPHGSSYEQYF. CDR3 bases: TGTGCCAGCAGCCCCCACGGGAGCTCCTACGAGCAGTACTTC.

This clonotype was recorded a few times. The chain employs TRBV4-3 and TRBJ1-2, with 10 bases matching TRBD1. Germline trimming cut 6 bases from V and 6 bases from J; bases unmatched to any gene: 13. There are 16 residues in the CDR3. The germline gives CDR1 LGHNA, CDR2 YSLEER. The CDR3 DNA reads TGCGCCAGCAGTCCCGGGACAGGGGACACCCTCCATGGCTACACCTTC. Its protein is CASSPGTGDTLHGYTF.

The CDR3 here is CSARALRQDEYNEQFF. CDR3 coding DNA: TGCAGTGCTAGGGCCCTCCGACAGGATGAGTACAATGAGCAGTTCTTC. The chain has TRBV20-1 and TRBJ2-1; D is possibly TRBD1 (6 bases). The germline CDR1 and CDR2 sequences are DFQATT and SNEGSKA (reference sequence). This CDR3 is 16 amino acids long. V lost 3 bases and J lost 4, with 19 bases in between.

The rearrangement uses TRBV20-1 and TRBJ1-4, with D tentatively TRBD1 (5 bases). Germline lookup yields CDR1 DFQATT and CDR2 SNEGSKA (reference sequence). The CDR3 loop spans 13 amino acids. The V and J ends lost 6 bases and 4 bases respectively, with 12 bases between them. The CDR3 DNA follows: TGCAGTGCCCGGGGCCGGGGTAATGAAAAACTGTTTTTT. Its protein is CSARGRGNEKLFF.

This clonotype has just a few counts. CDR3 sequence (DNA): TGTGCCAGCAGCAAAAGGGACAGTGTCTATAGCAATCAGCCCCAGCATTTT. It translates to CASSKRDSVYSNQPQHF. The genes are TRBV6-5 and TRBJ1-5; 7 positions match TRBD1. V trimming: 6 bases; J trimming: 0 bases; junction bases outside the gene matches: 11. CDR1 and CDR2 (germline): MNHEY, SVGAGI. There are 17 residues in the CDR3.

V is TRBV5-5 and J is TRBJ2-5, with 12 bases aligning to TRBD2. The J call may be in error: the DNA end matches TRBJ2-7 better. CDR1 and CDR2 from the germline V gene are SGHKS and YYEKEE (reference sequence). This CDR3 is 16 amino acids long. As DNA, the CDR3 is TGTGCCAGCAGCTTGGTTCGGACTAGCGGGGACTACGAGCAGTACTTC. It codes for CASSLVRTSGDYEQYF.

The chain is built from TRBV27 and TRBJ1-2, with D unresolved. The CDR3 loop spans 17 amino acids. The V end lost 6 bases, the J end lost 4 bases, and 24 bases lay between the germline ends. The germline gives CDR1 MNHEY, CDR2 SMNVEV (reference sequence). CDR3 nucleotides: TGTGCCAGCAGGGATTCCCGATACAGCTCCCCCGGCTATGGCTACACCTTC. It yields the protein CASRDSRYSSPGYGYTF.

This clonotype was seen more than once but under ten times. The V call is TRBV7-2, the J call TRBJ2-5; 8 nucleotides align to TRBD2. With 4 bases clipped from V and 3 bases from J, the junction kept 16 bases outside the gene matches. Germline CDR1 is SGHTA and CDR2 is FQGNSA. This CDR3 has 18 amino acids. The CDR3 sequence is CASSSGAYVAGLKETQYF. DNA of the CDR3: TGTGCCAGCAGCTCAGGAGCTTACGTAGCGGGACTGAAAGAGACCCAGTACTTC.

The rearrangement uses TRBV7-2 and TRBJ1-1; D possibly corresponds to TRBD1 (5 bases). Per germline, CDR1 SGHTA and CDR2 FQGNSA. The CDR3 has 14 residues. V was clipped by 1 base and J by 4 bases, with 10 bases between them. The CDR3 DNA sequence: TGTGCCAGCAGCTTAGACCCAGGGACCACTGAAGCTTTCTTT. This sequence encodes CASSLDPGTTEAFF.